The 10 T cell receptor beta chains presented below share a single source sample, sequenced in a study of blood T cell repertoires in COVID-19. Sequencing used immunoSEQ multiplex PCR; TCRdb keeps in-frame clones, though not all of them. The table has 250,000 to 350,000 clones, 87% seen once. Sequencing input: PBMCs or T cells enriched from blood (not recorded which). The receptors were gathered from a woman aged 35 to 49 who had recovered from COVID-19.

The chain has TRBV13 and TRBJ2-1; no reliable D call. The V and J ends lost 3 bases and 0 bases respectively, with 6 bases between them. This CDR3 comprises 14 residues. In germline, CDR1 is PRHDT, CDR2 FYEKMQ (reference sequence). CDR3 residues: CASSLRSSYNEQFF. CDR3 sequence (DNA): TGTGCCAGCAGCTTGAGGAGCTCCTACAATGAGCAGTTCTTC.

This clone appeared a few times. The chain joins TRBV4-3 to TRBJ2-4; D is undetermined. The V end was cut by 2 bases, the J end by 0 bases, with 8 bases between. This CDR3 spans 15 amino acids. CDR1 and CDR2 from the germline V gene are LGHNA and YSLEER. DNA of the CDR3: TGCGCCAGCAGCCAATGGTACGGAGCCAAAAACATTCAGTACTTC. Translated, it gives CASSQWYGAKNIQYF.

This rearrangement joins TRBV2 to TRBJ2-7; D may be TRBD1 (5 bases). V lost 2 bases, J lost 0 bases, and 11 bases lay in between. Germline CDR1 reads SNHLY; CDR2 reads FYNNEI. The CDR3 length is 15 residues. CDR3 residues: CASSELSRGSYEQYF. The CDR3 nucleotides are TGTGCCAGCAGTGAACTTTCAAGGGGCTCCTACGAGCAGTACTTC.

The chain employs TRBV18 and TRBJ2-7; a possible D gene is TRBD1 (5 bases). Germline V gene data show CDR1 as KGHSH and CDR2 as LQKENI. V lost 1 base and J 0 bases, leaving 7 bases between the germline ends. This CDR3 contains 14 residues. CDR3 DNA sequence: TGTGCCAGCTCACCACAGGGGTTCTCCTACGAGCAGTACTTC. It translates to CASSPQGFSYEQYF.

V gene TRBV2 combines with J gene TRBJ1-4; no clear D. Trimming shortened V by 5 bases and J by 8 bases, and 15 bases separated the two germline ends. The CDR3 sequence is 14 residues long. The V gene's germline CDR1 is SNHLY and CDR2 FYNNEI. CDR3 sequence (DNA): TGTGCCAGCAGTCCCCAGACGTCCGGGGAAAAACTGTTTTTT. Translation: CASSPQTSGEKLFF.

V and J are TRBV18 and TRBJ1-1; 7 nucleotides line up with TRBD1. This CDR3 is 15 amino acids long. With V trimmed by 6 bases and J by 4 bases, 11 bases remained unmatched. In germline, CDR1 is KGHSH, CDR2 LQKENI. The CDR3 loop is CASSTRQGGGTEAFF. The CDR3 DNA sequence: TGTGCCAGCTCGACCCGACAGGGAGGAGGCACTGAAGCTTTCTTT. The whole variable domain, remainder taken from reference TRBV18 and TRBJ1-1, is NAGVMQNPRHLVRRRGQEARLRCSPMKGHSHVYWYRQLPEEGLKFMVYLQKENIIDESGMPKERFSAEFPKEGPSILRIQQVVRGDSAAYFCASSTRQGGGTEAFFGQGTRLTVV.

The chain has TRBV7-8 and TRBJ2-1; 8 bases are shared with TRBD2. Germline CDR1 is SGHVS and CDR2 is FQNEAQ. J lost 9 bases, V lost 6 bases, and 10 bases had no gene match. There are 14 residues in the CDR3. The CDR3 sequence: CASRVGTSGGEQFF. CDR3 nucleotides: TGTGCCAGCAGAGTGGGGACTAGTGGGGGTGAGCAGTTCTTC.

The J gene is TRBJ2-2, the V gene TRBV5-1, with 10 bases matching TRBD1. Trimming at V came to 4 bases and at J to 4 bases, leaving 7 bases not matched to a gene. Germline V CDR1 and CDR2: SGHRS, YFSETQ. The CDR3 spans 16 residues. The CDR3 here is CASSPGTGAITGELFF. In DNA form, the CDR3 reads TGCGCCAGCAGCCCCGGGACAGGGGCTATCACCGGGGAGCTGTTTTTT.

The CDR3 DNA reads TGTGCCAGCAGTTCGCCCCCGACAGGGTGGACAGATACGCAGTATTTT. The encoded protein is CASSSPPTGWTDTQYF. The V call is TRBV28, the J call TRBJ2-3; 7 bases are a match to TRBD1. The CDR3 extends over 16 amino acids. From germline, CDR1 is MDHEN and CDR2 SYDVKM. V lost 4 bases, J lost 3 bases, and 10 bases stayed unmatched.

This clone was detected a few times. This chain links TRBV6-6 with TRBJ1-6, with D perhaps TRBD1 (5 bases). The V and J ends lost 6 bases and 0 bases respectively, with 21 bases between them. The CDR3 has 19 residues. Germline assignment: CDR1 MNHNY and CDR2 SVGAGI (reference sequence). CDR3 amino acids: CASSRTGTAAGSYNSPLHF. The CDR3 bases are TGTGCCAGCAGCCGAACCGGGACTGCGGCCGGCTCCTATAATTCACCCCTCCACTTT.